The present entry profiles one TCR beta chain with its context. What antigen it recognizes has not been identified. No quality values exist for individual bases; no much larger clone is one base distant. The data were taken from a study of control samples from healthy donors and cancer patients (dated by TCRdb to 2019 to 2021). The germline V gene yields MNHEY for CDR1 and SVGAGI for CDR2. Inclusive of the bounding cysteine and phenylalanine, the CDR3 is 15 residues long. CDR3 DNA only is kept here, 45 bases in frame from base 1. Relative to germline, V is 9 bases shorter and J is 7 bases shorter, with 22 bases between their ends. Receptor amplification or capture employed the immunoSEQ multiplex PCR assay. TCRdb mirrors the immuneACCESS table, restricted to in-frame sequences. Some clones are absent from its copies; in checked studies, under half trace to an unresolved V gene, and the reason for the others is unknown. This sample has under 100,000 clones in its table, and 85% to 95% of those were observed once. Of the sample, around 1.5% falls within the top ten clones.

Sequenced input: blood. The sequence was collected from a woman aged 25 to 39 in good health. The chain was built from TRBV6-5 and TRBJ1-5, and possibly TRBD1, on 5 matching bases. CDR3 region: CASAPGQGVGQPQHF. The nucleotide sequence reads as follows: TGTGCCAGTGCCCCGGGGCAGGGAGTGGGGCAGCCCCAGCATTTT.